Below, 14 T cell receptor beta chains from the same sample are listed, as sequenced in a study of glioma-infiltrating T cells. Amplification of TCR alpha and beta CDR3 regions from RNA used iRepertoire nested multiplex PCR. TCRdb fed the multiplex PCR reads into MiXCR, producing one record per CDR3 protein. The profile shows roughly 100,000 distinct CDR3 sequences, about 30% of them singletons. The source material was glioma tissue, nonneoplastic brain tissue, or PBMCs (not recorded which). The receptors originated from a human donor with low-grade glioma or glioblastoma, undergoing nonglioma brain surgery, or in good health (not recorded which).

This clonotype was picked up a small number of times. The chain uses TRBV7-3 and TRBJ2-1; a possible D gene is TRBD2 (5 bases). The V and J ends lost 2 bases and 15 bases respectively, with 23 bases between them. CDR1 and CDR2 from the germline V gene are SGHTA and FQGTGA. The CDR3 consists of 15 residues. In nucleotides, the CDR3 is TGTGCCAGCAGCTTAGGTCGGGGTAGACCCGGTCGGGCGTTCTTC. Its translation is CASSLGRGRPGRAFF.

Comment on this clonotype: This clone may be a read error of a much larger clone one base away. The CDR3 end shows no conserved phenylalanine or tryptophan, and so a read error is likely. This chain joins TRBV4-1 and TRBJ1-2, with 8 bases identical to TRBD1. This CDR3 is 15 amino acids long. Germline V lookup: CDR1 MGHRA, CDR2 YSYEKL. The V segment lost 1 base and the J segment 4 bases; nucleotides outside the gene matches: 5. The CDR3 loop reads CASSQGRDRSYGYTS. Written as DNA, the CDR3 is TGCGCCAGCAGCCAAGGTCGGGACAGGTCCTATGGCTACACCTCC.

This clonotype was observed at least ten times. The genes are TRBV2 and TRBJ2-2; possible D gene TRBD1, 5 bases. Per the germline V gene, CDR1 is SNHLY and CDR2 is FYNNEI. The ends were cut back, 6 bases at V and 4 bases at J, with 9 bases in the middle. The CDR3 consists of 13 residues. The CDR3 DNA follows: TGTGCCAGCAGACTACAGGCCACCGGGGAGCTGTTTTTT. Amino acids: CASRLQATGELFF. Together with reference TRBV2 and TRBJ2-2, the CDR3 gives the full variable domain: EPEVTQTPSHQVTQMGQEVILRCVPISNHLYFYWYRQILGQKVEFLVSFYNNEISEKSEIFDDQFSVERPDGSNFTLKIRSTKLEDSAMYFCASRLQATGELFFGEGSRLTVL.

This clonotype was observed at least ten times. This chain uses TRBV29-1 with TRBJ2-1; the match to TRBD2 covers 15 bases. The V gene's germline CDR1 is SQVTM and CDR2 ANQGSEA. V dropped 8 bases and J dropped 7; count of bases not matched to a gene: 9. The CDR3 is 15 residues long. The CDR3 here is CSPRTSGGAGNEQFF. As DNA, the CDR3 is TGCAGCCCTAGGACTAGCGGGGGGGCAGGTAATGAGCAGTTCTTC.

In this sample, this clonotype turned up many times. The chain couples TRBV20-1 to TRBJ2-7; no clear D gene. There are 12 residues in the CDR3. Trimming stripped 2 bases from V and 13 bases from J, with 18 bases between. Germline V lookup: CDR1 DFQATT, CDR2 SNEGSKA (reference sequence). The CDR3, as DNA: TGCAGTGCTAGACCCAATAGTGAGACGACATACTTC. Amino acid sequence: CSARPNSETTYF.

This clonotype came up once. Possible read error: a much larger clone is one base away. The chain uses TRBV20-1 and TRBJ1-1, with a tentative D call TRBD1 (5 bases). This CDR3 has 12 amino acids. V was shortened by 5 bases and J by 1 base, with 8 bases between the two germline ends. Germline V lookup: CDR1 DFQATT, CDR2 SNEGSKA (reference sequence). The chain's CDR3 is CSARQRNTEAFF. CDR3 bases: TGCAGTGCTCGACAGAGGAACACTGAAGCTTTCTTT.

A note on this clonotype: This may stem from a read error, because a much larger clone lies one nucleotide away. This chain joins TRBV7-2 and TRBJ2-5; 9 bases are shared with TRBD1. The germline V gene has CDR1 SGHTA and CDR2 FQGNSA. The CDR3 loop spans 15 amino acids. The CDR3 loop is CASSLAGTGLEAQYF. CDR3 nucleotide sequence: TGTGCCAGCAGCTTAGCCGGGACAGGGTTAGAGGCCCAGTACTTC.

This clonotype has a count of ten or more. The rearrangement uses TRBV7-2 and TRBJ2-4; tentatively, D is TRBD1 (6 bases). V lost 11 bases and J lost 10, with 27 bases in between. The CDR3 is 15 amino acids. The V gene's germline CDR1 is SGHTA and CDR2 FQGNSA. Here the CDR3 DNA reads TGTGCCCTCGCGGCAGCAGGGGCCTCCAATTGGATTCAGTACTTC. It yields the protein CALAAAGASNWIQYF.

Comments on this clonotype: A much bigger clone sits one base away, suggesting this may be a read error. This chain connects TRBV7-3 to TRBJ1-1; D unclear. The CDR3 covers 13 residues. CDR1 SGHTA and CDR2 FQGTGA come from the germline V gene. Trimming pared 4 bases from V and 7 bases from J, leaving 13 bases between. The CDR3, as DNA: TGTGCCAGCAGCTCAAACGCCGGGCATGAAGCTTTCTTT. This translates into CASSSNAGHEAFF.

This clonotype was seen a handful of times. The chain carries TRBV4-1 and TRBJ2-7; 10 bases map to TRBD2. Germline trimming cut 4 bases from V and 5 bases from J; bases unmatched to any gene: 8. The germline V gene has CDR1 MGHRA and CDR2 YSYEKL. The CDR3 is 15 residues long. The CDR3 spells CASSLSSGGLDEQYF. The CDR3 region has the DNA TGCGCCAGCAGCCTCAGTAGCGGGGGGCTCGACGAGCAGTACTTC.

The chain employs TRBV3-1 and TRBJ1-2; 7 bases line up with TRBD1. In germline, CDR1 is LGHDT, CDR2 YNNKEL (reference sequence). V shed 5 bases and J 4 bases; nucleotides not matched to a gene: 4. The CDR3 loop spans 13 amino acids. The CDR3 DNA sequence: TGTGCCAGCAGCGTCACAGGGGTCTATGGCTACACCTTC. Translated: CASSVTGVYGYTF.

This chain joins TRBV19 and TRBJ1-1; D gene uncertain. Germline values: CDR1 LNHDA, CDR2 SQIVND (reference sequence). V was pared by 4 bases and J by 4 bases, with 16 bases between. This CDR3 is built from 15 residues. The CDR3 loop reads CASSTLSTLGTEAFF. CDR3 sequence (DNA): TGTGCCAGTAGTACCTTGTCCACGTTGGGCACTGAAGCTTTCTTT.

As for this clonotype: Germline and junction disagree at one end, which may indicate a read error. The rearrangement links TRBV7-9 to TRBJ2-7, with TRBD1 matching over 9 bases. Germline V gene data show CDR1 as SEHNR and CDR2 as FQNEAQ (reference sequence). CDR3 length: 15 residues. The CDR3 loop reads CASSLFPTGGNDQYF. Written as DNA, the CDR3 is TGTGCCAGCAGCTTATTCCCGACAGGGGGTAACGATCAGTACTTC.

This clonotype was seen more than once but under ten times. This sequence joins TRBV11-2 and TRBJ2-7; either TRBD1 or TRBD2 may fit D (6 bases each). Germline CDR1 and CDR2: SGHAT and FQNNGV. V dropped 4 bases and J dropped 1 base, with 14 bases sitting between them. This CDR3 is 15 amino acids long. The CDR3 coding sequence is TGTGCCAGCAGCTGGGGGGCAGTTCCTTCCTACGAGCAGTACTTC. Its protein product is CASSWGAVPSYEQYF.